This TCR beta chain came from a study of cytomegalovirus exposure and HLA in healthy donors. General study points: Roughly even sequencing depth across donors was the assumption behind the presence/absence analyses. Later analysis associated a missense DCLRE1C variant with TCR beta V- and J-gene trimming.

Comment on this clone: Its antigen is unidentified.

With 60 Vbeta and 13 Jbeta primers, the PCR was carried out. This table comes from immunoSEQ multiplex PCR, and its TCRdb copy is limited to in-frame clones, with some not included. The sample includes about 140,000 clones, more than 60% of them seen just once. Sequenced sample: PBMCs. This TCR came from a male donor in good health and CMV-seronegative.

The DNA of the CDR3 is TGTGCTAGTGGTTTGGTGACTACGGCCCAGCATTTT. Translation gives CASGLVTTAQHF. This chain links TRBV12-5 with TRBJ1-5, with D unresolved. Germline CDR1 LGHNT, CDR2 FRNRAP. V shed 0 bases and J shed 11 bases, with 8 bases lying between them. The CDR3 is 12 residues long.